The T cell receptor beta chain under discussion was sequenced for a study of T cells after posttransplantation cyclophosphamide. Sampled 1 year posttransplant, controls received myeloablative marrow transplants, methotrexate and a calcineurin inhibitor. Libraries were prepared by immunoSEQ multiplex PCR; TCRdb keeps only in-frame clonotypes and omits some of them. The data contain roughly 16,000 clones, roughly 85% of them singletons. This clone was observed a handful of times. Its antigen is unknown. This CDR3 comprises 18 residues. Germline-derived CDR1 and CDR2 are SGDLS and YYNGEE. Trimming took 2 bases from V and 0 from J, leaving 18 bases between them. Study-wide results and limits: Later post-transplant blood repertoires were often dominated by donor CD8+ memory clones. Skin or GI-infiltrating T cells shared few TRB sequences with blood. After PTCy, TRB diversity resembled that of CNI/methotrexate controls.

The chain employs TRBV9 and TRBJ2-1; D might be TRBD1 (6 bases). The receptor was isolated from a female patient aged 18 to 30 who received an allogeneic stem cell transplant from an unrelated donor, was CMV-positive, and had acute and chronic GVHD. Some T cells may be provided by the graft donor. Material: PBMCs, obtained after allogeneic stem cell transplant with calcineurin inhibitor and methotrexate. The CDR3 spells CASSVRDTVRSSYNEQFF. For the CDR3, the DNA is TGTGCCAGCAGCGTCCGGGACACTGTAAGGAGCTCCTACAATGAGCAGTTCTTC. Full variable domain (rest looked up from reference TRBV9 and TRBJ2-1): DSGVTQTPKHLITATGQRVTLRCSPRSGDLSVYWYQQSLDQGLQFLIQYYNGEERAKGNILERFSAQQFPDLHSELNLSSLELGDSALYFCASSVRDTVRSSYNEQFFGPGTRLTVL.